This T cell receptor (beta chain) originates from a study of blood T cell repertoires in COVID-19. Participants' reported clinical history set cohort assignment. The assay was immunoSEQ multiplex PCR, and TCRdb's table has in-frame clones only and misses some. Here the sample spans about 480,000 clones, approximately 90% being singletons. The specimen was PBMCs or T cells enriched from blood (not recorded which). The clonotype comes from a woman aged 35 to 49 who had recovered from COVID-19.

The CDR3 is CASIAQFIPSYNEQFF. CDR3 in DNA: TGCGCCAGCATCGCACAGTTTATACCCTCCTACAATGAGCAGTTCTTC. The chain recombines TRBV4-3 with TRBJ2-1; D gene uncertain. The germline V gene has CDR1 LGHNA and CDR2 YSLEER. The germline V and J ends were trimmed by 7 bases and 0 bases, with 16 bases remaining between them. This CDR3 contains 16 residues.